This T cell receptor beta chain came from a study of shared clonotypes between healthy human individuals. A remark on this clone: The antigen is undetermined.

The study's findings and limits: Clonotype sharing across donors was expected to vary with sequencing depth.

Assay used: immunoSEQ multiplex PCR; TCRdb lists only in-frame clones, some missing. The sample lists roughly 1 million clones, about 80% occurring once. The TCR was taken from a man aged 18 to 30 in good health. Some clones in this sample may be carry-over from other donors' samples. The sequenced sample consisted of memory CD4+ T cells from PBMCs. The subset is: CD45RA-negative fraction.

This CDR3 reads CAWSRWGGPGEQYF. CDR3 nucleotide sequence: TGTGCCTGGAGTCGGTGGGGCGGCCCGGGCGAGCAGTACTTC. This chain links TRBV30 with TRBJ2-7, with a possible D match to TRBD1 (5 bases). CDR1 and CDR2 from the germline V gene are GTSNPN and SVGIG (reference sequence). Deletions cut 2 bases from V and 6 bases from J, with 17 bases between. The length of the CDR3 is 14 residues.